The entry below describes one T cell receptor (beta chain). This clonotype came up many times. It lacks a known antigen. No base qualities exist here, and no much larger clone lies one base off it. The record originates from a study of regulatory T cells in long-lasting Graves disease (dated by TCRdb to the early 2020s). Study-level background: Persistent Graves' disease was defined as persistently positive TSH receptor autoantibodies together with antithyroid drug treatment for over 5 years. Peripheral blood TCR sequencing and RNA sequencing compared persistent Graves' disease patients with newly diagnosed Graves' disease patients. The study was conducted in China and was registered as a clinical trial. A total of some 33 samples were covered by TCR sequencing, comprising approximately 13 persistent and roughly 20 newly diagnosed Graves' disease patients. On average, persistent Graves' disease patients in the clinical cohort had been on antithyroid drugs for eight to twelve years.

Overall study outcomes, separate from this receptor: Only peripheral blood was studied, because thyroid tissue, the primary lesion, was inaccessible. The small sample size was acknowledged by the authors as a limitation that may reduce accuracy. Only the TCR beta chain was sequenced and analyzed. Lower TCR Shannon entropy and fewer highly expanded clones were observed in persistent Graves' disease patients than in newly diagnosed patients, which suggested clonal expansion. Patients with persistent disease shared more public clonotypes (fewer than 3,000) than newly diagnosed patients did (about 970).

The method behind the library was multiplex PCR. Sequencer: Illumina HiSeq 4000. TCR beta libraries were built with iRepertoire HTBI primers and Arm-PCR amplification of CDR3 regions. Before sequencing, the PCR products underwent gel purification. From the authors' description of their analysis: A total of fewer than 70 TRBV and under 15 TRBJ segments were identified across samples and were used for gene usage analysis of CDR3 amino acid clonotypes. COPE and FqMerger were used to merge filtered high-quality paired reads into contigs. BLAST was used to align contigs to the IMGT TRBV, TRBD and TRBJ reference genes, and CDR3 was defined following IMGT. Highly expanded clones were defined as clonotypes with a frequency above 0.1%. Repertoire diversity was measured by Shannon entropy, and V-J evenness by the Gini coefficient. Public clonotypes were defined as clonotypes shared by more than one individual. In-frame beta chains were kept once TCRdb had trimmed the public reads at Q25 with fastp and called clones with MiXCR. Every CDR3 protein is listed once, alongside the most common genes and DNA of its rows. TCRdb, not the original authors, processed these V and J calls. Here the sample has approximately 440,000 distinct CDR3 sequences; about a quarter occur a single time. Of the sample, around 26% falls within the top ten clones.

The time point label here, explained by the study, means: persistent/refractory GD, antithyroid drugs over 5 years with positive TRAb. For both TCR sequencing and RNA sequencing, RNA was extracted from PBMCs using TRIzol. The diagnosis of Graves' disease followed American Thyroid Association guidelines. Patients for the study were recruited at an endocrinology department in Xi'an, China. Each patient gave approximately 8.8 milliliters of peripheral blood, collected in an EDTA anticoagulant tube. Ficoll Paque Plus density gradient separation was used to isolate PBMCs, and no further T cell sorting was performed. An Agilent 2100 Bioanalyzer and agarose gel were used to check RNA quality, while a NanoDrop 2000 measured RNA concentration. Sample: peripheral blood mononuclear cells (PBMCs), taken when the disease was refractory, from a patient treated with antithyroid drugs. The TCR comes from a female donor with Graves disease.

The DNA reads TGTGCCAGCAGTTTATGGTCGGGGGGTATTTCCATCTATGGCTACACCTTC. The resulting protein is CASSLWSGGISIYGYTF. The V and J genes are TRBV27 and TRBJ1-2; perhaps TRBD1 is the D gene, with 5 bases matching. The germline V gene encodes CDR1 MNHEY and CDR2 SMNVEV (reference sequence). Including cysteine and phenylalanine, the CDR3 has 17 amino acids. This entry keeps only the CDR3 DNA: 51 bases, framed from base 1. V is clipped by 1 base and J by 4 bases, and the sequence between their germline boundaries is 19 bases long.